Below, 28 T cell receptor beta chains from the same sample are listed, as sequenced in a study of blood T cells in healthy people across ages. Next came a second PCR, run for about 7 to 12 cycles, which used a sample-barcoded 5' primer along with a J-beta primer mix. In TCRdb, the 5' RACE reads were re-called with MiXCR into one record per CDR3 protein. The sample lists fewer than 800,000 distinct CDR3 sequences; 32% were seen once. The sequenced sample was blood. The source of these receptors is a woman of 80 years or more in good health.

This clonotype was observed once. CDR3 nucleotides: TGTGCCAGCAGCCAAGGGGTTGGAAATCAGCCCCAGCATTTT. Protein: CASSQGVGNQPQHF. The chain uses TRBV28 and TRBJ1-5; the D gene is possibly TRBD1 (5 bases). V dropped 6 bases and J dropped 4 bases, with 13 bases sitting between them. The length of the CDR3 is 14 residues. The germline V gene has CDR1 MDHEN and CDR2 SYDVKM.

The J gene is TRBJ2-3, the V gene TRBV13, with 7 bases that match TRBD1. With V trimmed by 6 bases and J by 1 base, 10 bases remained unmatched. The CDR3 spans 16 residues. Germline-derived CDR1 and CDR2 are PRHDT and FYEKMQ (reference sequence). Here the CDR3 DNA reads TGTGCCAGCAGTCGACCTCAGGGACAGCGCACAGATACGCAGTATTTT. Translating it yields CASSRPQGQRTDTQYF.

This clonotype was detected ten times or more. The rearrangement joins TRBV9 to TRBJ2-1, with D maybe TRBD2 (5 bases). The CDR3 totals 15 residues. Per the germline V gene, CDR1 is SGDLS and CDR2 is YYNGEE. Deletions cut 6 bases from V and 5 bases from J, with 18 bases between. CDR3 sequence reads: CASTRLPGNNNEQFF. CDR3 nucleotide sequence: TGTGCCAGCACCCGACTGCCGGGGAATAACAATGAGCAGTTCTTC.

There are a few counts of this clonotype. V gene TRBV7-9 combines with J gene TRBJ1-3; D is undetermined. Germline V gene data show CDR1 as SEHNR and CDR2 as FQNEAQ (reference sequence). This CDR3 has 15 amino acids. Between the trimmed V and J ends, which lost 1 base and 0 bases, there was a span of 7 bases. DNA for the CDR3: TGTGCCAGCAGCTTAGTAGCAGACTCTGGAAACACCATATATTTT. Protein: CASSLVADSGNTIYF.

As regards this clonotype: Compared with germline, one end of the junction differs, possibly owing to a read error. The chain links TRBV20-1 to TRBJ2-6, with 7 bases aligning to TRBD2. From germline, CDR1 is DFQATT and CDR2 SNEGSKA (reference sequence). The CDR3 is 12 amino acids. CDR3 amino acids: CRASLADVTITF. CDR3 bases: TGCAGGGCTAGTCTAGCGGACGTCACCATAACTTTC.

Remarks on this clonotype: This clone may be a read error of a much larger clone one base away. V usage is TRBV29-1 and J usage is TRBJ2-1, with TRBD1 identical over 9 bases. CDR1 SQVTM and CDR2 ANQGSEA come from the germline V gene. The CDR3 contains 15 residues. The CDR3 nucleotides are TGCAGCGGAACTCACGACAGGGGGAGGAACAATGAGCAGCTCTTC. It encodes CSGTHDRGRNNEQLF.

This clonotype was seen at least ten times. DNA for the CDR3: TGTGCCAGCAGCTTTGGCGGGGGGCACCAGTTCTTC. The encoded protein is CASSFGGGHQFF. V usage is TRBV7-8 and J usage is TRBJ2-1, with TRBD2 matching over 8 bases. Looked up from germline, CDR1 is SGHVS and CDR2 is FQNEAQ. This CDR3 comprises 12 residues. J lost 13 bases, V lost 3 bases, and 5 bases had no gene match.

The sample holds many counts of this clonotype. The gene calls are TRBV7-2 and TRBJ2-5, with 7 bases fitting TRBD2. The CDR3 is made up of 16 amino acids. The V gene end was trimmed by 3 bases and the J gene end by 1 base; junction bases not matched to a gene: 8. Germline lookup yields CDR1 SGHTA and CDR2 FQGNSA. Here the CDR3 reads CASSFSRGTFQETQYF. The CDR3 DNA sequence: TGTGCCAGCAGCTTTTCGCGGGGGACTTTCCAAGAGACCCAGTACTTC.

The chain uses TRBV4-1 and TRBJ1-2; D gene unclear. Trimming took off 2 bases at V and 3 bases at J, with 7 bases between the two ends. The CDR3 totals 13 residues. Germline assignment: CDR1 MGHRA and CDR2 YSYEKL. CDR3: CASSQIVYYGYTF. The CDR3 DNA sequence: TGCGCCAGCAGCCAAATCGTTTACTATGGCTACACCTTC.

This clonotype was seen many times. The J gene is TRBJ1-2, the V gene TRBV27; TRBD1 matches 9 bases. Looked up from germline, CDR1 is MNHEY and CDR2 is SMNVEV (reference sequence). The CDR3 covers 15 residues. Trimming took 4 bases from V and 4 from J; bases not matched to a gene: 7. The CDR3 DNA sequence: TGTGCCAGCAGTTCCCACAGGGGGCCCGGCTATGGCTACACCTTC. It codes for CASSSHRGPGYGYTF.

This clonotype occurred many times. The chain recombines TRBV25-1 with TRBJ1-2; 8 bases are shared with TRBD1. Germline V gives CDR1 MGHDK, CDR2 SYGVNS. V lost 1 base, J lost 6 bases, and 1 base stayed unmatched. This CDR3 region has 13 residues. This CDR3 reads CASSESTGDGYTF. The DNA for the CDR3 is TGTGCCAGCAGTGAATCGACAGGGGATGGCTACACCTTC.

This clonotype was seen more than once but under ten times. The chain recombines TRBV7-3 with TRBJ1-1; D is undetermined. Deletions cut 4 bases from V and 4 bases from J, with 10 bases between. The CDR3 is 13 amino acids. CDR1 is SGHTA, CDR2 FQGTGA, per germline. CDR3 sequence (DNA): TGTGCCAGCAGCTCCGGGCCGGGCACTGAAGCTTTCTTT. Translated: CASSSGPGTEAFF.

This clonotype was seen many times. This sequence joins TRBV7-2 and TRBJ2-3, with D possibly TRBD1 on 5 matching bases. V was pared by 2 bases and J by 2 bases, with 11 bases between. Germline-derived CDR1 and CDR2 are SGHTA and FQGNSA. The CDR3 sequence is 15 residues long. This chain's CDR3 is CASSLWGLNTDTQYF. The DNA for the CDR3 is TGTGCCAGCAGCTTATGGGGCCTGAACACAGATACGCAGTATTTT.

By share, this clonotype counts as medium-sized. The CDR3 DNA follows: TGCGCCAGCAGCCAACCGGGGAACTACGAGCAGTACTTC. Its translation: CASSQPGNYEQYF. The chain links TRBV4-1 to TRBJ2-7; perhaps TRBD2 as D (5 bases). Germline V gene lookup returns CDR1 MGHRA and CDR2 YSYEKL. The CDR3 contains 13 residues. V was shortened by 2 bases and J by 3 bases, with 8 bases between the two germline ends.

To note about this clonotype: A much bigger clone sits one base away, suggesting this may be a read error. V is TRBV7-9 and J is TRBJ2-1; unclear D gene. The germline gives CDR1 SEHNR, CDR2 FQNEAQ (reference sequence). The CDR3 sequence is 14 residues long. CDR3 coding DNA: TGTACCAGCAGCTTAGAATTCCCGGGCAATGAGCAGTTCTTC. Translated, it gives CTSSLEFPGNEQFF.

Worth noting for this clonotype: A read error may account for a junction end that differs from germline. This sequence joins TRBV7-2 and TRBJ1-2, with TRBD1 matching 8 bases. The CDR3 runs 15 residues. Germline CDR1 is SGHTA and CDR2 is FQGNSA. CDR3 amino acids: CASSLAGQAYYGYTF. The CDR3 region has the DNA TGTGCCAGCAGCCTAGCGGGACAGGCATACTATGGCTACACCTTC.

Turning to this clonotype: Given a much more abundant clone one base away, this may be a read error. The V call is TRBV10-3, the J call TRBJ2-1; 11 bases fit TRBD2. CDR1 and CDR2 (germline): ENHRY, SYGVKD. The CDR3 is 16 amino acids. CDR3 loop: CVISSGGRSSYNEQFF. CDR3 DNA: TGTGTCATCTCTAGCGGGGGGCGAAGCTCCTACAATGAGCAGTTCTTC.

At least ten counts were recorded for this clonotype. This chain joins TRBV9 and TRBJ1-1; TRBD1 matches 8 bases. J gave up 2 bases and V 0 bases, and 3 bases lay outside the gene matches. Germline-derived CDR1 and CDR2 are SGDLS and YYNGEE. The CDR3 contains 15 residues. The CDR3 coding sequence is TGTGCCAGCAGCGTAGTTGGACAGGGTAACACTGAAGCTTTCTTT. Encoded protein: CASSVVGQGNTEAFF.

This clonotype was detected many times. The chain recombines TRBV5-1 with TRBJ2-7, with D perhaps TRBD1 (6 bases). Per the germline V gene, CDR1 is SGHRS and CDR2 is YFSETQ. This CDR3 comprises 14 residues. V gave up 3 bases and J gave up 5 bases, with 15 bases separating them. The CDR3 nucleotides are TGCGCCAGCAGCTCCCTCCAGGGGAGCAACGAGCAGTACTTC. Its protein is CASSSLQGSNEQYF.

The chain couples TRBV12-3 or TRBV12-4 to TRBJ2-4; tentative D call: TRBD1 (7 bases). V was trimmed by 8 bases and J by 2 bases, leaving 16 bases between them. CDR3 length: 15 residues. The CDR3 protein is CASRGNRGTKNIQYF. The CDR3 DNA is TGTGCCAGCCGCGGGAACAGGGGAACCAAAAACATTCAGTACTTC.

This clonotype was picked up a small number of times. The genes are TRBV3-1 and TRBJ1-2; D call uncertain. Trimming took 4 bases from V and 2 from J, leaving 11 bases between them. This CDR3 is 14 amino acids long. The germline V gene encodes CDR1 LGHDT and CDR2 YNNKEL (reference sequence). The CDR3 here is CASSRVSENYGYTF. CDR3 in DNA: TGTGCCAGCAGCCGAGTCTCGGAGAACTATGGCTACACCTTC.

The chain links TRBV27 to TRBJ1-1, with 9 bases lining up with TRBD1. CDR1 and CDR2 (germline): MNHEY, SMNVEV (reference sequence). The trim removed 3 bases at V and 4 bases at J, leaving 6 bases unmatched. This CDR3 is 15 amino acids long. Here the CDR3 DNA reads TGTGCCAGCAGTTTGTCGACAGGGGGTAGCACTGAAGCTTTCTTT. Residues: CASSLSTGGSTEAFF.

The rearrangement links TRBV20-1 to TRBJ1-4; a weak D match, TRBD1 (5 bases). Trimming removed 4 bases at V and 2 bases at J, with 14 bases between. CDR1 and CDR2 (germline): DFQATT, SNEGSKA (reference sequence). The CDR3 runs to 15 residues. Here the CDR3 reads CSANPWGDTNEKLFF. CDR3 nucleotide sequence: TGCAGTGCTAACCCTTGGGGGGACACTAATGAAAAACTGTTTTTT.

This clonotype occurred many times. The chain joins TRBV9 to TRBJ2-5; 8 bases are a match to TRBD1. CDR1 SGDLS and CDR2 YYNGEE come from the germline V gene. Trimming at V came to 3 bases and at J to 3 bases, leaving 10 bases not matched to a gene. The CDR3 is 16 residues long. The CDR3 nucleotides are TGTGCCAGCAGCGCAGCAGGGGGCGGGATTAAAGAGACCCAGTACTTC. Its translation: CASSAAGGGIKETQYF.

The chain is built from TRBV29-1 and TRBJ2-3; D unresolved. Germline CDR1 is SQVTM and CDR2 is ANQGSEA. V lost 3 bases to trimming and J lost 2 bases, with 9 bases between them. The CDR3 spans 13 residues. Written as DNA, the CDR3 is TGCAGCGTTGAGAGGTCGCTCACAGATACGCAGTATTTT. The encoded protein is CSVERSLTDTQYF.

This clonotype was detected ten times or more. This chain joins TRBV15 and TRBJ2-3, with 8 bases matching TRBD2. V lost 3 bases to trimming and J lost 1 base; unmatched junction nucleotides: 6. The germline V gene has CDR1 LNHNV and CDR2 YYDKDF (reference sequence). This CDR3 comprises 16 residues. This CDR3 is CATSRETSVGTDTQYF. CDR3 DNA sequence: TGTGCCACCAGCAGGGAGACTAGCGTCGGCACAGATACGCAGTATTTT.

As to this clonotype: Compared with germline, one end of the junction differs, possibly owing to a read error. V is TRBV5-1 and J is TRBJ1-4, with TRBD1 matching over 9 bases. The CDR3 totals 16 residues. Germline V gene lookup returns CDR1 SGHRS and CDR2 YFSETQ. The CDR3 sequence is CANSPGQGGPNEKLFF. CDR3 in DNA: TGCGCCAACAGCCCGGGACAGGGTGGCCCTAATGAAAAACTGTTTTTT.

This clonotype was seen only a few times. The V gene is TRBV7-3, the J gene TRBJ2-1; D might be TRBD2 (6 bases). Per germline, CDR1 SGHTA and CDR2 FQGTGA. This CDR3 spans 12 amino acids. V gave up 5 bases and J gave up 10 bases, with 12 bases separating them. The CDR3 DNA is TGTGCCAGCAGCGGGTTGGGGGGAGAGCAGTTCTTC. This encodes CASSGLGGEQFF.